One sample yielded the 22 T cell receptor beta chains listed below, sequenced in a study of blood T cells in healthy people across ages. A second PCR, run for about 6 to 11 cycles, used a sample-barcoded 5' primer plus a J-beta primer mix. TCRdb reprocessed the 5' RACE reads via MiXCR and lists one record per CDR3 protein. Here the sample spans 600,000 to 850,000 distinct CDR3 sequences, 20% to 25% being singletons. A further study also used this sample, focusing on T cells of mothers and their children.

The sequenced material came from blood. The receptors derive from a boy between 10 and 17 years old in good health.

The chain has TRBV5-1 and TRBJ2-5; D is tentatively TRBD1 or TRBD2 (5 bases each). The CDR3 covers 16 residues. Looked up from germline, CDR1 is SGHRS and CDR2 is YFSETQ. The V gene lost 4 bases and the J gene lost 4 bases, with 20 bases spanning the gap. This CDR3 reads CASSLKGERGRETQYF. Written as DNA, the CDR3 is TGCGCCAGCAGCCTGAAAGGGGAAAGGGGACGAGAGACCCAGTACTTC.

This clonotype has a handful of counts. This chain connects TRBV6-1 to TRBJ1-4; TRBD1 is a possible D gene (5 bases). V lost 5 bases, J lost 4 bases, and 17 bases lay in between. The germline gives CDR1 MNHNS, CDR2 SASEGT. The CDR3 extends over 16 amino acids. The CDR3 nucleotides are TGTGCCAGCAGTAATGATTTAGGGGCCGATAATGAAAAACTGTTTTTT. Protein sequence: CASSNDLGADNEKLFF.

This clonotype was seen once. The junction departs from germline at one end; a sequencing error may be responsible. V and J are TRBV29-1 and TRBJ2-7, with TRBD1 matching 10 bases. CDR3 length: 14 amino acids. The V gene's germline CDR1 is SQVTM and CDR2 ANQGSEA. The DNA for the CDR3 is TGCAGCGCCGGGTTAGGGGACAGGGGATACGGGCAGTACTTC. Residues: CSAGLGDRGYGQYF.

The chain links TRBV18 to TRBJ2-5, with 7 bases identical to TRBD1. The V and J ends lost 3 bases and 2 bases, in that order; junction bases with no gene match: 3. The CDR3 sequence is 14 residues long. The germline V gene has CDR1 KGHSH and CDR2 LQKENI. CDR3 nucleotide sequence: TGTGCCAGCTCACCCCAGGGACAGCAAGAGACCCAGTACTTC. Its translation: CASSPQGQQETQYF.

This clonotype was observed a few times. Written as DNA, the CDR3 is TGCAGCGTTGAGGAGACAGGCCAAGAGCAGTACTTC. It encodes CSVEETGQEQYF. V is TRBV29-1 and J is TRBJ2-7; the D gene is possibly TRBD1 (6 bases). Germline lookup yields CDR1 SQVTM and CDR2 ANQGSEA. V was cut by 3 bases and J by 7 bases, with 13 bases left in between. CDR3 size: 12 residues.

This clonotype was recorded a few times. Relative to the germline gene, one junction end is altered; a read error may explain this. The V and J genes are TRBV6-5 and TRBJ2-1; 11 bases are a match to TRBD2. The CDR3 sequence is 16 residues long. CDR1 is MNHEY and CDR2 is SVGAGI in the germline V gene. DNA for the CDR3: TGTGCCAGCAGTTACTCTAGCGGGAGGGCCTACTATGAGCAGTTCTTC. Protein product: CASSYSSGRAYYEQFF.

The CDR3 sequence is CASSFTGNTDTQYF. CDR3 coding DNA: TGTGCCAGCAGCTTTACAGGGAACACAGATACGCAGTATTTT. The rearrangement links TRBV7-3 to TRBJ2-3; a possible D gene is TRBD1 (6 bases). Between the trimmed V and J ends, which lost 3 bases and 2 bases, there was a span of 9 bases. The CDR3 runs to 14 residues. Germline V lookup: CDR1 SGHTA, CDR2 FQGTGA.

This clonotype appeared a few times. The chain has TRBV27 and TRBJ2-2; the match to TRBD1 covers 11 bases. The ends lost 2 bases at V and 7 bases at J; junction bases unmatched: 6. Germline CDR1 is MNHEY and CDR2 is SMNVEV (reference sequence). The CDR3 extends over 16 amino acids. CDR3 sequence: CASSLVGTGGHGELFF. The CDR3 nucleotides are TGTGCCAGCAGTTTAGTAGGGACAGGGGGTCACGGGGAGCTGTTTTTT.

This clonotype occurred a few times. The chain links TRBV9 to TRBJ2-3; D is ambiguous. This CDR3 contains 14 residues. From germline, CDR1 is SGDLS and CDR2 YYNGEE. V lost 1 base and J lost 2, with 8 bases in between. CDR3 loop: CASSVQDTTDTQYF. The CDR3 DNA sequence: TGTGCCAGCAGCGTACAAGACACCACAGATACGCAGTATTTT.

The chain carries TRBV12-3 or TRBV12-4 and TRBJ2-5; TRBD2 agrees at 7 bases. The tail of the sequence fits TRBJ2-7 better, so the J call may be wrong. The CDR3 loop spans 14 amino acids. The CDR3: CASRFGSSGYEQYF. The DNA for the CDR3 is TGTGCCAGCAGATTCGGGTCTAGCGGCTACGAGCAGTACTTC.

The V gene is TRBV20-1, the J gene TRBJ2-5; 7 nucleotides match TRBD2. Germline lookup yields CDR1 DFQATT and CDR2 SNEGSKA (reference sequence). V shed 0 bases, J shed 6 bases, and the junction held 4 bases outside the gene matches. The CDR3 length is 13 residues. CDR3 nucleotide sequence: TGCAGTGCTAGAGAGGGGGGGTTGCAGACCCAGTACTTC. This encodes CSAREGGLQTQYF.

This chain uses TRBV4-2 with TRBJ2-5; 7 nucleotides match TRBD1. Germline V gene sequence: CDR1 LGHNA, CDR2 YNFKEQ. V was clipped by 0 bases and J by 1 base; unmatched bases: 5. This CDR3 is 16 amino acids long. This CDR3 reads CASSQEGGTVQETQYF. The CDR3 DNA follows: TGTGCCAGCAGCCAAGAAGGTGGGACAGTCCAAGAGACCCAGTACTTC.

This clonotype came up a few times. V is TRBV13 and J is TRBJ2-5, with TRBD1 matching over 9 bases. J gave up 1 base and V 6 bases, and 9 bases lay outside the gene matches. This CDR3 is 16 amino acids long. Germline V gene sequence: CDR1 PRHDT, CDR2 FYEKMQ (reference sequence). CDR3: CASSSRDRDFQETQYF. CDR3 DNA sequence: TGTGCCAGCAGTTCCCGGGACAGGGATTTCCAAGAGACCCAGTACTTC.

V and J are TRBV5-1 and TRBJ2-4, with D maybe TRBD2 (5 bases). Looked up from germline, CDR1 is SGHRS and CDR2 is YFSETQ. The CDR3 contains 14 residues. The V gene lost 1 base and the J gene lost 7 bases, with 12 bases spanning the gap. The CDR3 sequence: CASSLYGSGNIQYF. The CDR3 DNA reads as TGCGCCAGCAGCTTGTATGGGTCGGGGAACATTCAGTACTTC.

This clonotype was counted a few times. This chain uses TRBV29-1 with TRBJ1-1, with D tentatively TRBD1 (6 bases). Germline-derived CDR1 and CDR2 are SQVTM and ANQGSEA. The CDR3 extends over 13 amino acids. V lost 1 base to trimming and J lost 4 bases, with 10 bases between them. The CDR3 coding sequence is TGCAGCGTTGAAGCTACAGGGAGCACTGAAGCTTTCTTT. It specifies CSVEATGSTEAFF. The full variable domain, rest sourced from reference TRBV29-1 and TRBJ1-1, is SAVISQKPSRDICQRGTSLTIQCQVDSQVTMMFWYRQQPGQSLTLIATANQGSEATYESGFVIDKFPISRPNLTFSTLTVSNMSPEDSSIYLCSVEATGSTEAFFGQGTRLTVV.

The chain combines TRBV7-9 with TRBJ1-4; no definite D call. This CDR3 has 13 amino acids. The germline V gene has CDR1 SEHNR and CDR2 FQNEAQ (reference sequence). V was cut by 3 bases and J by 5 bases, with 7 bases left in between. CDR3 protein: CASSFVRNEKLFF. The CDR3 DNA is TGTGCCAGCAGCTTCGTCCGCAATGAAAAACTGTTTTTT. Based on the CDR3 plus reference TRBV7-9 and TRBJ1-4, the full variable domain is DTGVSQNPRHKITKRGQNVTFRCDPISEHNRLYWYRQTLGQGPEFLTYFQNEAQLEKSRLLSDRFSAERPKGSFSTLEIQRTEQGDSAMYLCASSFVRNEKLFFGSGTQLSVL.

The genes are TRBV5-5 and TRBJ1-5; D is unclear. Germline assignment: CDR1 SGHKS and CDR2 YYEKEE (reference sequence). The CDR3 spans 13 residues. Trimming cost V 1 base and J 7 bases, with 9 bases left between them. In nucleotides, the CDR3 is TGTGCCAGCAGCTTGTGGGAGGACCAGCCCCAGCATTTT. As protein: CASSLWEDQPQHF.

In its sample, this clonotype was seen a few times. This chain links TRBV29-1 with TRBJ1-2; D not certain. Germline-derived CDR1 and CDR2 are SQVTM and ANQGSEA. The CDR3 is 12 amino acids. The ends were cut back, 2 bases at V and 3 bases at J, with 7 bases in the middle. Here the CDR3 reads CSVEYGDYGYTF. The CDR3 DNA follows: TGCAGCGTTGAATACGGGGACTATGGCTACACCTTC.

The gene calls are TRBV27 and TRBJ2-6, with D unclear. Germline CDR1 is MNHEY and CDR2 is SMNVEV (reference sequence). V shed 4 bases and J shed 1 base, with 8 bases lying between them. The CDR3 consists of 15 residues. CDR3 sequence: CASSSIRSGANVLTF. DNA for the CDR3: TGTGCCAGCAGTTCCATCAGATCTGGGGCCAACGTCCTGACTTTC.

This chain links TRBV29-1 with TRBJ2-1; 14 bases line up with TRBD2. V shed 6 bases, J shed 8 bases, and the junction held 3 bases outside the gene matches. CDR1 and CDR2 (germline): SQVTM, ANQGSEA. CDR3 length: 13 amino acids. The CDR3 loop is CSVGTSGSDEQFF. The CDR3 bases are TGCAGCGTAGGGACTAGCGGGAGTGATGAGCAGTTCTTC.

This clonotype was seen a handful of times. A junction end diverges from the germline sequence, so it may reflect a read error. The rearrangement links TRBV12-3 or TRBV12-4 to TRBJ2-5; TRBD1 might be the D (5 bases). The CDR3 is 14 amino acids. The CDR3 spells CASSLSPREEAQYF. CDR3 nucleotides: TGTGCCAGCAGTCTATCGCCCAGGGAAGAGGCCCAGTACTTC.

A single count supports this clonotype. The chain recombines TRBV10-3 with TRBJ1-1; 11 bases align to TRBD1. Germline values: CDR1 ENHRY, CDR2 SYGVKD. The CDR3 has 16 residues. The trim removed 3 bases at V and 6 bases at J, leaving 9 bases unmatched. CDR3 in amino acids: CAISEGQGAWGAEAFF. The CDR3 nucleotides are TGTGCCATCAGTGAAGGACAGGGGGCCTGGGGAGCTGAAGCTTTCTTT.